This is a list of T cell receptor beta chains from one sample in a study of blood T cell repertoires in COVID-19. Profiled with immunoSEQ multiplex PCR; TCRdb holds only in-frame clones, not every one. The data show tens of thousands of clones, under 95% seen once. Sequenced input: peripheral blood. All receptors derive from a man aged 55 to 70 with acute or convalescent COVID-19. CDR3s include the opening cysteine and the closing phenylalanine or tryptophan. A D gene is named only where the DNA matches it firmly.

J gene	D gene	V gene	CDR3 DNA	CDR3 protein
TRBJ1-2	TRBD1	TRBV30	TGTGCCTGGAGTTACAGGGGAAGGGGCTATGGCTACACCTTC	CAWSYRGRGYGYTF
TRBJ1-6	TRBD1	TRBV5-1	TGCGCCAGCAGCTTGAAAGGACAGGGTGATAATTCACCCCTCCACTTT	CASSLKGQGDNSPLHF
TRBJ1-3	TRBD1	TRBV29-1	TGCAGCGCCACAGGGGCGGACACCATATATTTT	CSATGADTIYF
TRBJ2-7	TRBD1	TRBV6-1	TGTGCCAGCAGTGAATGGGGGACAGGGGCCTATGAGCAGTACTTC	CASSEWGTGAYEQYF
TRBJ2-5	.	TRBV5-1	TGCGCCAGCAGCTTCCGGCAGCGGGAGACCCAGTACTTC	CASSFRQRETQYF
TRBJ1-5	.	TRBV6-6	TGTGCCAGCAGCCCTAACCCCCAGCCCCAGCATTTT	CASSPNPQPQHF
TRBJ2-5	.	TRBV6-5	TGTGCCAGCAGCCAAGACCCAAATTGGAGGGAGACCCAGTACTTC	CASSQDPNWRETQYF
TRBJ1-6	TRBD1	TRBV6-5	TGTGCCAGCAGAAAGGACAGGGTCGATTCACCCCTCCACTTT	CASRKDRVDSPLHF
TRBJ2-5	.	TRBV6-5	TGTGCCAGCAGGGCAAGAGGAGGCGAGACCCAGTACTTC	CASRARGGETQYF
TRBJ1-5	.	TRBV15	TGTGCCACCAGCAGAGTGACATTTAGCAATCAGCCCCAGCATTTT	CATSRVTFSNQPQHF
TRBJ1-1	.	TRBV11-2	TGTGCCAGCAGCTTAGTTTCCAGGGCTGAAGCTTTCTTT	CASSLVSRAEAFF
TRBJ2-3	TRBD2	TRBV27	TGTGCCAGCAGTTATCGGACTAGCGGGGGCCGCACAGATACGCAGTATTTT	CASSYRTSGGRTDTQYF